A selection of T cell receptor beta chains follows, all from one sample in a study of blood T cell repertoires in COVID-19. Assay: immunoSEQ multiplex PCR; the TCRdb copy retains only in-frame clones and omits some. The repertoire holds 150,000 to 200,000 clones, with approximately 79% as singletons. Sequencing input: peripheral blood. The receptors stem from a woman of 80 years or more with acute or convalescent COVID-19. The CDR3 runs from the conserved cysteine through the conserved F or W. D genes are given only for firm matches. Rows may omit the clone size; those that give it use once, few, many or a size class.

d_call	clone_size	v_call	j_call	cdr3_aa	cdr3_nt
.	.	TRBV5-1	TRBJ2-3	CASSPTSTDTQYF	TGCGCCAGCAGCCCGACTAGCACAGATACGCAGTATTTT
.	.	TRBV6-6	TRBJ2-7	CASSPGSSYEQYF	TGTGCCAGCAGCCCCGGGTCCTCCTACGAGCAGTACTTC
.	.	TRBV19	TRBJ2-3	CASSISARGSTDTQYF	TGTGCCAGTAGTATATCGGCTAGAGGGAGCACAGATACGCAGTATTTT
TRBD2	once	TRBV30	TRBJ2-4	CAWSVAGGVNIQYF	TGTGCCTGGAGTGTGGCGGGGGGTGTGAACATTCAGTACTTC
TRBD1	.	TRBV9	TRBJ2-2	CASSALSRQGWTGELFF	TGTGCCAGCAGCGCTCTCTCCCGACAGGGTTGGACCGGGGAGCTGTTTTTT
TRBD1	.	TRBV28	TRBJ1-5	CASSFRDRTNQPQHF	TGTGCCAGCAGTTTCCGGGACAGAACCAATCAGCCCCAGCATTTT
.	.	TRBV4-1	TRBJ2-5	CASSQELVRWETQYF	TGCGCCAGCAGCCAAGAACTAGTTAGGTGGGAGACCCAGTACTTC
.	.	TRBV28	TRBJ1-5	CASSLTGTWKYQPQHF	TGTGCCAGCAGTCTAACCGGGACTTGGAAGTATCAGCCCCAGCATTTT
TRBD1	once	TRBV18	TRBJ2-7	CASSHPGQGLYEQYF	TGTGCCAGCTCACACCCGGGACAGGGGTTGTACGAGCAGTACTTC
TRBD1	.	TRBV20-1	TRBJ2-7	CSASQGQGSVEQYF	TGCAGTGCTAGTCAGGGACAGGGGTCGGTCGAGCAGTACTTC
TRBD1	.	TRBV7-9	TRBJ1-6	CASSGAQGAVYNSPLHF	TGTGCCAGCAGCGGAGCACAGGGGGCTGTGTATAATTCACCCCTCCACTTT
TRBD2	.	TRBV3-1/TRBV3-2	TRBJ2-5	CASSPTSGTETQYF	TGTGCCAGCAGCCCGACTAGCGGGACTGAGACCCAGTACTTC
TRBD2	.	TRBV7-6	TRBJ2-2	CASRSLRGGATGELFF	TGTGCCAGCAGGTCCCTGCGGGGGGGCGCGACCGGGGAGCTGTTTTTT
.	.	TRBV10-2	TRBJ1-6	CASSEQGTNSPLHF	TGCGCCAGCAGTGAGCAGGGGACAAATTCACCCCTCCACTTT
.	.	TRBV25-1	TRBJ1-5	CASRDTTGRMPQHF	TGTGCCAGCAGGGACACGACAGGTAGAATGCCCCAGCATTTT
.	once	TRBV5-5	TRBJ1-5	CASSSRVNSNQPQHF	TGTGCCAGCAGCTCCAGGGTCAATAGCAATCAGCCCCAGCATTTT
TRBD2	once	TRBV27	TRBJ2-1	CASSLGGIYNEQFF	TGTGCCAGCAGTTTGGGAGGGATTTACAATGAGCAGTTCTTC
.	.	TRBV6-5	TRBJ2-1	CATIMPGTYNEQFF	TGTGCCACCATTATGCCAGGTACCTACAATGAGCAGTTCTTC
.	.	TRBV27	TRBJ1-6	CASSFINSPLHF	TGTGCCAGCAGTTTCATTAATTCACCCCTCCACTTT
.	.	TRBV19	TRBJ1-6	CASSILFNSPLHF	TGTGCCAGTAGTATTCTCTTCAATTCACCCCTCCACTTT
.	.	TRBV7-2	TRBJ1-1	CASSTTVNTEAFF	TGTGCCAGCAGCACGACAGTGAACACTGAAGCTTTCTTT
.	.	TRBV19	TRBJ1-2	CASSTTGRPVFDYGYTF	TGTGCCAGTAGTACGACAGGCAGACCAGTATTCGACTATGGCTACACCTTC
TRBD2	once	TRBV4-1	TRBJ2-7	CASSQANSGREEQYF	TGCGCCAGCAGCCAAGCGAATAGCGGGAGGGAAGAGCAGTACTTC
TRBD1	.	TRBV30	TRBJ1-1	CAWSVRGLEAFF	TGTGCCTGGAGTGTTAGGGGGCTTGAAGCTTTCTTT
TRBD2	.	TRBV7-3	TRBJ2-1	CASSQLAAPNNEQFF	TGTGCCAGCAGCCAACTAGCGGCGCCAAACAATGAGCAGTTCTTC
TRBD2	.	TRBV18	TRBJ2-7	CASQSGSSGTYEQYF	TGTGCCAGCCAATCCGGGTCTAGCGGGACGTACGAGCAGTACTTC
.	.	TRBV4-3	TRBJ2-6	CASSQTSSGANVLTF	TGCGCCAGCAGCCAGACAAGTTCTGGGGCCAACGTCCTGACTTTC
.	.	TRBV27	TRBJ1-6	CASSYQTNNSPLHF	TGTGCCAGCAGTTACCAGACTAATAATTCACCCCTCCACTTT
.	.	TRBV28	TRBJ2-3	CASSLYFFGRQTAHTDTQYF	TGTGCCAGCAGTTTATATTTTTTTGGGAGGCAAACTGCGCACACAGATACGCAGTATTTT
.	.	TRBV6-1	TRBJ1-5	CASSEGKRGSNQPQHF	TGTGCCAGCAGTGAAGGAAAGCGGGGAAGCAATCAGCCCCAGCATTTT
.	.	TRBV14	TRBJ1-1	CASSQERRTEAFF	TGTGCCAGCAGCCAAGAGCGGAGAACTGAAGCTTTCTTT
.	.	TRBV2	TRBJ2-7	CASSESPTYEQYF	TGTGCCAGCAGTGAAAGCCCGACCTACGAGCAGTACTTC
.	.	TRBV7-6	TRBJ2-1	CASSSPEGGVEQFF	TGTGCCAGCAGCTCCCCGGAGGGTGGGGTTGAGCAGTTCTTC
.	.	TRBV15	TRBJ2-3	CATSRSGDTDTQYF	TGTGCCACCAGCAGGTCGGGAGACACAGATACGCAGTATTTT
TRBD1	once	TRBV6-5	TRBJ1-1	CASVTGVSNTEAFF	TGTGCCAGCGTTACAGGGGTGAGTAACACTGAAGCTTTCTTT
.	.	TRBV6-5	TRBJ2-7	CASSSVGGLGQYF	TGTGCCAGCAGCTCAGTGGGAGGACTCGGGCAGTACTTC
.	.	TRBV27	TRBJ1-6	CASSLMWTSHNSPLHF	TGTGCCAGCAGTTTAATGTGGACATCTCACAATTCACCCCTCCACTTT
.	few	TRBV27	TRBJ2-7	CASSLKERRGYEQYF	TGTGCCAGCAGTTTAAAGGAGCGAAGGGGCTACGAGCAGTACTTC
.	once	TRBV27	TRBJ1-2	CASSRDRHGYTF	TGTGCCAGCAGTCGTGACAGGCATGGCTACACCTTC
TRBD2	.	TRBV7-6	TRBJ2-1	CASSQLAGDNNEQFF	TGTGCCAGCAGCCAGCTAGCGGGAGACAATAATGAGCAGTTCTTC
TRBD2	.	TRBV10-3	TRBJ2-7	CAISESRSSGVYEQYF	TGTGCCATCAGTGAGTCGAGGTCTAGCGGAGTCTACGAGCAGTACTTC
TRBD1	.	TRBV28	TRBJ2-5	CASSLRDRGLETQYF	TGTGCCAGCAGTTTAAGGGACAGGGGGTTAGAGACCCAGTACTTC
.	few	TRBV3-1/TRBV3-2	TRBJ1-1	CASSSTGRMAEAFF	TGTGCCAGCAGCTCTACGGGGAGAATGGCTGAAGCTTTCTTT
TRBD2	.	TRBV19	TRBJ2-5	CASSIKALGAGRAQYF	TGTGCCAGTAGTATAAAGGCCCTGGGAGCCGGGAGGGCCCAGTACTTC
TRBD2	.	TRBV7-9	TRBJ2-5	CASSLGTSGQETQYF	TGTGCCAGCAGCTTAGGGACTAGCGGGCAGGAGACCCAGTACTTC
TRBD1	.	TRBV27	TRBJ1-5	CASSLGGLSQPQHF	TGTGCCAGCAGTCTAGGGGGCCTCAGTCAGCCCCAGCATTTT
TRBD1	.	TRBV6-5	TRBJ1-2	CASSYSDRGQRYTF	TGTGCCAGCAGTTACTCGGACAGGGGGCAACGCTACACCTTC
TRBD2	.	TRBV28	TRBJ2-7	CASRHPISGTSLTEQYF	TGTGCCAGCAGACACCCGATATCCGGGACTAGCCTCACCGAGCAGTACTTC
.	once	TRBV6-5	TRBJ1-3	CASSYYGGGNTIYF	TGTGCCAGCAGTTACTACGGGGGAGGAAACACCATATATTTT
.	.	TRBV24-1	TRBJ2-3	CATSQTSSWGDTQYF	TGTGCCACCAGTCAAACTAGCTCCTGGGGAGATACGCAGTATTTT
.	.	TRBV11-2	TRBJ2-7	CASSLSRASYYEQYF	TGTGCCAGCAGCTTAAGCCGTGCTAGCTACTACGAGCAGTACTTC